This passage covers 26 T cell receptor beta chains from one sample sequenced in a study of blood T cells in healthy people across ages (dated by TCRdb to 2013 to 2016). Libraries came from 5' RACE. Sequencing used an Illumina HiSeq 2500. A second PCR of about 6 to 12 cycles was run with a J-beta primer mix and a sample-barcoded 5' primer. TCRdb passed the public sequencing reads through fastp at Q25 and MiXCR, retaining productive beta sequences. Records with the same CDR3 protein are collapsed into one entry carrying the most frequent genes and DNA. The sample contains some 1.7 million distinct CDR3 sequences, approximately 30% of them found a single time. The ten largest account for about 8% of the sample. The material sequenced was blood. Receptors were obtained from a woman aged 25 to 45 in good health.

The chain is built from TRBV9 and TRBJ2-2; 10 bases are shared with TRBD2. Germline CDR1 SGDLS, CDR2 YYNGEE. The CDR3 sequence is 16 residues long. Losses at the gene ends were 3 bases for V and 4 bases for J; bases not matched to a gene: 6. DNA for the CDR3: TGTGCCAGCAGCGCCAGAGCGGGAGGGGGCACCGGGGAGCTGTTTTTT. Its protein is CASSARAGGGTGELFF.

There are a few counts of this clonotype. This chain links TRBV11-2 with TRBJ2-5; D possibly corresponds to TRBD2 (6 bases). The CDR3 is 15 residues long. Germline loops: CDR1 SGHAT, CDR2 FQNNGV. V lost 4 bases, J lost 1 base, and 13 bases lay in between. The CDR3 region is CASSSGSGVQETQYF. The CDR3 nucleotides read TGTGCCAGCAGCTCGGGTAGCGGAGTCCAAGAGACCCAGTACTTC.

This clonotype was found a few times. The gene calls are TRBV20-1 and TRBJ2-3; TRBD1 aligns across 7 bases. Unmatched junction bases numbered 9, after V lost 3 bases and J lost 0 bases. CDR1 and CDR2 (germline): DFQATT, SNEGSKA (reference sequence). This CDR3 region has 16 residues. This chain's CDR3 is CSARPLGQSSTDTQYF. DNA for the CDR3: TGCAGTGCTAGGCCCCTGGGACAGTCTAGCACAGATACGCAGTATTTT.

The chain joins TRBV7-3 to TRBJ2-1; 11 nucleotides align to TRBD2. Germline values: CDR1 SGHTA, CDR2 FQGTGA. The CDR3 has 16 amino acids. V shed 2 bases, J shed 4 bases, and the junction held 4 bases outside the gene matches. DNA of the CDR3: TGTGCCAGCAGCTTATTAGCGGGGGGGCGATACAATGAGCAGTTCTTC. It specifies CASSLLAGGRYNEQFF. Based on the CDR3 plus reference TRBV7-3 and TRBJ2-1, the full variable domain is GAGVSQTPSNKVTEKGKYVELRCDPISGHTALYWYRQSLGQGPEFLIYFQGTGAADDSGLPNDRFFAVRPEGSVSTLKIQRTERGDSAVYLCASSLLAGGRYNEQFFGPGTRLTVL.

The rearrangement joins TRBV20-1 to TRBJ2-2; 8 positions agree with TRBD2. The ends lost 3 bases at V and 1 base at J; junction bases unmatched: 7. CDR3 length equals 16 residues. CDR1 and CDR2 from the germline V gene are DFQATT and SNEGSKA (reference sequence). The CDR3 bases are TGCAGTGCTAGTTCCCGTACTAGCGGGAACACCGGGGAGCTGTTTTTT. Its protein is CSASSRTSGNTGELFF.

This clonotype was counted at least ten times. V usage is TRBV20-1 and J usage is TRBJ2-3; either TRBD1 or TRBD2 may fit D (5 bases each). The CDR3 has 14 residues. With 5 bases removed from V and 2 bases from J, the gap between germline ends came to 14 bases. CDR1 and CDR2 (germline): DFQATT, SNEGSKA (reference sequence). The CDR3: CSAYPGTDTDTQYF. The CDR3 DNA reads TGCAGTGCTTATCCCGGGACCGACACAGATACGCAGTATTTT.

The sample holds a few counts of this clonotype. The chain couples TRBV3-1 to TRBJ2-5; TRBD2 matches at 9 bases. Unmatched junction bases numbered 12, after V lost 8 bases and J lost 5 bases. The length of the CDR3 is 15 residues. CDR1 LGHDT and CDR2 YNNKEL come from the germline V gene (reference sequence). The CDR3 bases are TGTGCCAGCGGTCCGGGACTAGCAGGTACGGAGACCCAGTACTTC. Translating it yields CASGPGLAGTETQYF.

This chain joins TRBV20-1 and TRBJ2-3; TRBD2 aligns across 13 bases. Germline CDR1 and CDR2: DFQATT and SNEGSKA (reference sequence). V was clipped by 6 bases and J by 6 bases; unmatched bases: 9. The CDR3 contains 15 residues. CDR3 DNA sequence: TGCAGTGCCATACCTGGACTAGCGGGAGAGGATACGCAGTATTTT. Amino acids: CSAIPGLAGEDTQYF.

Points on this clonotype: Possible read error: a much larger clone is one base away. This chain uses TRBV6-5 with TRBJ2-1, with a possible D match to TRBD1 (6 bases). The CDR3 runs 15 residues. Germline loops: CDR1 MNHEY, CDR2 SVGAGI. V lost 4 bases, J lost 10 bases, and 20 bases lay in between. CDR3 amino acids: CASSSYARGSYEQFF. CDR3 nucleotides: TGTGCCAGCAGTTCATACGCCAGGGGATCCTACGAGCAGTTCTTC.

Regarding this clonotype: Just one base apart from a much larger clone, this may be a read error. The chain carries TRBV2 and TRBJ2-1, with 8 bases fitting TRBD1. Trimming cost V 6 bases and J 5 bases; bases outside gene matches: 6. Germline assignment: CDR1 SNHLY and CDR2 FYNNEI. The CDR3 has 14 residues. The CDR3 spells CASRGGTGNNEQFF. The CDR3 nucleotides are TGTGCCAGCAGGGGCGGGACAGGCAACAATGAGCAGTTCTTC.

As DNA, the CDR3 is TGTGCCACCAGTGATCCCTCCAGCGGGGGGAGCAATCAGCCCCAGCATTTT. Encoded protein: CATSDPSSGGSNQPQHF. This chain uses TRBV24-1 with TRBJ1-5; D may be TRBD1 (5 bases). CDR1 and CDR2 from the germline V gene are KGHDR and SFDVKD. V was pared by 3 bases and J by 1 base, with 15 bases between. This CDR3 region has 17 residues.

This clonotype was counted between two and nine times. The chain recombines TRBV7-2 with TRBJ2-3; D unclear. The CDR3 is 16 amino acids. In germline, CDR1 is SGHTA, CDR2 FQGNSA. Trimming shortened V by 2 bases and J by 4 bases, and 16 bases separated the two germline ends. The chain's CDR3 is CASSLLLVGGADTQYF. The CDR3 coding sequence is TGTGCCAGCAGCTTACTCCTAGTCGGTGGTGCAGATACGCAGTATTTT.

With regard to this clonotype: A clone one base away is much larger, so this may be a read error. The genes are TRBV6-1 and TRBJ2-7; D uncertain. The CDR3 length is 14 residues. V was shortened by 1 base and J by 7 bases, with 14 bases between the two germline ends. The germline V gene has CDR1 MNHNS and CDR2 SASEGT. CDR3 amino acids: CASSEGPNADEQYF. The CDR3 nucleotides are TGTGCCAGCAGTGAAGGGCCCAACGCCGATGAGCAGTACTTC.

This clonotype was picked up a small number of times. This chain uses TRBV6-6 with TRBJ2-7, with D possibly matching TRBD2 (5 bases). From germline, CDR1 is MNHNY and CDR2 SVGAGI (reference sequence). The V and J ends lost 6 bases and 4 bases respectively, with 13 bases between them. CDR3 length: 13 residues. In DNA form, the CDR3 reads TGTGCCAGCAGACTGAGGGTCGGGTACGAGCAGTACTTC. It encodes CASRLRVGYEQYF.

This chain joins TRBV20-1 and TRBJ2-5; 9 bases agree with TRBD2. Germline-derived CDR1 and CDR2 are DFQATT and SNEGSKA (reference sequence). The CDR3 is made up of 17 amino acids. The junction had 25 bases not matched to a gene; V was cut back by 6 bases and J by 11 bases. The DNA of the CDR3 is TGCAGTGCCTCCCAAGAACTACCCGGACTAGCGACGGGGGATCAGTACTTC. This encodes CSASQELPGLATGDQYF.

The V and J genes are TRBV7-2 and TRBJ2-7; D perhaps matches TRBD2 (6 bases). The CDR3 sequence is 14 residues long. Between the trimmed V and J ends, which lost 5 bases and 7 bases, there was a span of 18 bases. Germline assignment: CDR1 SGHTA and CDR2 FQGNSA. The CDR3 region is CASSPPMGRREQYF. CDR3 in DNA: TGTGCCAGCAGCCCGCCTATGGGGAGGAGAGAGCAGTACTTC.

This clonotype was observed many times. CDR3 DNA: TGCAGCGTTGGGCAGGGTTATGAGCAGTTCTTC. It specifies CSVGQGYEQFF. The chain joins TRBV29-1 to TRBJ2-1; tentative D call: TRBD1 (5 bases). The ends were cut back, 4 bases at V and 8 bases at J, with 9 bases in the middle. This CDR3 contains 11 residues. CDR1 and CDR2 from the germline V gene are SQVTM and ANQGSEA.

The chain is built from TRBV19 and TRBJ1-5, with D possibly being TRBD1 (5 bases). Per the germline V gene, CDR1 is LNHDA and CDR2 is SQIVND (reference sequence). This CDR3 has 13 residues. Trimming left V 5 bases short and J 3 bases short, with 8 bases between. The CDR3 bases are TGTGCCAGTAGTGGGGCTCACAATCAGCCCCAGCATTTT. Translated: CASSGAHNQPQHF.

In regard to this clonotype: An end of the junction differs from the germline gene, which may be a read error. This chain uses TRBV7-8 with TRBJ2-5; TRBD1 or TRBD2 may be the D gene (5 bases each). From germline, CDR1 is SGHVS and CDR2 FQNEAQ. CDR3 length equals 15 residues. The CDR3 DNA follows: TGTGCCAACAGCTCTGGGGGTGGGGTTCGGGAGACCCAGTACTTC. Translation gives CANSSGGGVRETQYF.

This clonotype was recorded many times. J is TRBJ1-5 and V is TRBV5-5, with 7 bases lining up with TRBD1. This CDR3 has 14 residues. Germline trimming cut 7 bases from V and 3 bases from J; bases unmatched to any gene: 7. In germline, CDR1 is SGHKS, CDR2 YYEKEE (reference sequence). Written as DNA, the CDR3 is TGTGCCAGCTCGACGGACAGGATCAATCAGCCCCAGCATTTT. Translated, it gives CASSTDRINQPQHF.

A few counts support this clonotype. This chain uses TRBV20-1 with TRBJ1-2, with 11 bases aligning to TRBD1. The V and J ends lost 0 bases and 4 bases, in that order; junction bases with no gene match: 4. Germline V lookup: CDR1 DFQATT, CDR2 SNEGSKA (reference sequence). The CDR3 has 15 residues. CDR3: CSARDVDRGPYGYTF. DNA of the CDR3: TGCAGTGCTAGAGATGTGGACAGGGGGCCCTATGGCTACACCTTC.

This clonotype was detected once. One base away lies a much larger clone, so this may be a sequencing read error. The rearrangement joins TRBV2 to TRBJ2-7; D uncertain. V lost 1 base and J 0 bases, leaving 7 bases between the germline ends. CDR1 is SNHLY, CDR2 FYNNEI, per germline. The CDR3 covers 14 residues. The CDR3 region is CASSEGPFSYEQYF. In DNA, the CDR3 is TGTGCCAGCAGTGAAGGGCCGTTCTCCTACGAGCAGTACTTC.

This clonotype was counted a few times. For the CDR3, the DNA is TGTGCCAGCAGCTTTGGCGGGACCAAACTCTACGAGCAGTTCTTC. Translated: CASSFGGTKLYEQFF. The chain combines TRBV7-2 with TRBJ2-1; tentatively, D is TRBD2 (6 bases). CDR1 and CDR2 (germline): SGHTA, FQGNSA. Trimming took off 3 bases at V and 10 bases at J, with 19 bases between the two ends. This CDR3 has 15 amino acids.

The V and J genes are TRBV28 and TRBJ1-2; TRBD1 matches at 7 bases. The CDR3 totals 16 residues. Germline V gene sequence: CDR1 MDHEN, CDR2 SYDVKM. The V gene end was trimmed by 6 bases and the J gene end by 2 bases; junction bases not matched to a gene: 12. The CDR3 sequence is CASRMTQGSANYGYTF. CDR3 coding DNA: TGTGCCAGCAGGATGACACAGGGGTCGGCGAACTATGGCTACACCTTC.

V and J are TRBV29-1 and TRBJ2-5; the match to TRBD2 covers 12 bases. Germline V lookup: CDR1 SQVTM, CDR2 ANQGSEA. The junction had 9 bases not matched to a gene; V was cut back by 5 bases and J by 5 bases. This CDR3 region has 15 residues. CDR3 protein: CSVTRLAGVSETQYF. The CDR3 coding sequence is TGCAGCGTTACAAGACTAGCGGGGGTGTCGGAGACCCAGTACTTC.

A remark on this clonotype: Because the CDR3 is missing its conserved closing phenylalanine or tryptophan, this is likely a read error. The J gene is TRBJ1-4, the V gene TRBV7-9; tentatively, D is TRBD1 (5 bases). The germline V gene encodes CDR1 SEHNR and CDR2 FQNEAQ (reference sequence). This CDR3 comprises 14 residues. The V and J ends lost 1 base and 6 bases respectively, with 9 bases between them. The CDR3 DNA reads TGTGCCAGCAGCTTAGGGGGGAACCATGAAAAACTGTTTTGT. Translation: CASSLGGNHEKLFC.